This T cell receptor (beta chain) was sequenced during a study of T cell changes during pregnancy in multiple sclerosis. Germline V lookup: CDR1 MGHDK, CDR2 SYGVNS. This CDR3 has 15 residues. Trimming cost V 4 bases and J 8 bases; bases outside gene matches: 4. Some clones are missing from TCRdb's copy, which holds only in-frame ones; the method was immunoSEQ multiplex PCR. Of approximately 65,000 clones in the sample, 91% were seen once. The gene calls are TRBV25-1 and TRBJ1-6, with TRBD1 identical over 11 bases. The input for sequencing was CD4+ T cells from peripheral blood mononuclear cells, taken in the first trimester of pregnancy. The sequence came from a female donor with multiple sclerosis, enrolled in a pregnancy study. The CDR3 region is CASSGGTGGYSPLHF. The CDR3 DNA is TGTGCCAGCAGTGGAGGGACAGGGGGTTATTCACCCCTCCACTTT.